The 3 T cell receptor beta chains in this list originate from one sample, sequenced in a study of control samples from healthy donors and cancer patients. Generated by immunoSEQ multiplex PCR, the TCRdb table keeps only in-frame clones and is missing some. This sample has approximately 97,000 clones, with about 90% found just once. Input material: blood. The source of these receptors is a woman aged 18-29 years in good health.

This rearrangement joins TRBV12-2 to TRBJ1-3. TRBV12-2 is a recognized pseudogene. The length of the CDR3 is 16 residues. The chain's CDR3 is CASRLAVGDSGNTIYF. CDR3 DNA: TGTGCAAGTCGCTTAGCCGTGGGGGACTCTGGAAACACCATATATTTT.

The V call is TRBV15, the J call TRBJ2-2; weak D call: TRBD2 (6 bases). Per the germline V gene, CDR1 is LNHNV and CDR2 is YYDKDF (reference sequence). The CDR3 has 14 residues. Trimming pared 5 bases from V and 2 bases from J, leaving 9 bases between. The CDR3 is CATSAGPNTGELFF. DNA of the CDR3: TGTGCCACCAGCGCGGGACCTAACACCGGGGAGCTGTTTTTT. The full variable domain, with the rest looked up from reference TRBV15 and TRBJ2-2, is DAMVIQNPRYQVTQFGKPVTLSCSQTLNHNVMYWYQQKSSQAPKLLFHYYDKDFNNEADTPDNFQSRRPNTSFCFLDIRSPGLGDTAMYLCATSAGPNTGELFFGEGSRLTVL.

This clone was found a few times. The V and J genes are TRBV7-9 and TRBJ2-7; D perhaps matches TRBD1 (6 bases). This CDR3 has 14 amino acids. Trimming removed 4 bases from V and 2 bases from J, with 12 bases in between. Germline assignment: CDR1 SEHNR and CDR2 FQNEAQ (reference sequence). The CDR3 nucleotides read TGTGCCAGCAGCTGGGACAAGACTACCTACGAGCAGTACTTC. Its protein product is CASSWDKTTYEQYF. Filled out from reference TRBV7-9 and TRBJ2-7, the complete variable domain reads DTGVSQNPRHKITKRGQNVTFRCDPISEHNRLYWYRQTLGQGPEFLTYFQNEAQLEKSRLLSDRFSAERPKGSFSTLEIQRTEQGDSAMYLCASSWDKTTYEQYFGPGTRLTVT.